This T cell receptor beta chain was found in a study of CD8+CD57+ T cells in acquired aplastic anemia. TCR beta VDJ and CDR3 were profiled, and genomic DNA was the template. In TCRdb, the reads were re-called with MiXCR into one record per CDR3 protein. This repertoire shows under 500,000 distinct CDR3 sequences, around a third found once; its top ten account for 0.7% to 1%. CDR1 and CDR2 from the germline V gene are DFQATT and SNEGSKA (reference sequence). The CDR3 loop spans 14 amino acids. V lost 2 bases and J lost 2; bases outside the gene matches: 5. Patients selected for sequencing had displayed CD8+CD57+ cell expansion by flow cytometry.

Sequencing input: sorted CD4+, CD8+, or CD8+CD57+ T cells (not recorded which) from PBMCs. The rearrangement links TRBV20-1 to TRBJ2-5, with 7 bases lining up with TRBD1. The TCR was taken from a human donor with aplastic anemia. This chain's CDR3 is CSARFVTGQETQYF. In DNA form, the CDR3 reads TGCAGTGCTAGATTCGTGACAGGGCAAGAGACCCAGTACTTC.